This is a list of T cell receptor beta chains from one sample in a study of T cells after yellow fever vaccination. TCRdb re-called the 5' RACE reads with MiXCR, one entry per CDR3 protein. The table records hundreds of thousands of distinct CDR3 sequences, roughly 12% of them present only once. The sample consisted of PBMCs, taken on the day of the yellow fever booster vaccination. The receptor set was obtained from a man between 25 and 39 years old who received the YFV17D yellow fever vaccine. Each CDR3 is given with its conserved first and last residue. A D gene is named only where the DNA matches it firmly. Expanded clones are given a class, and other clones once, few, many or no size at all.

abundance: few
len: 14
j_gene: TRBJ2-7
v_gene: TRBV10-2
d_gene: TRBD2
CDR3nt: TGCGCCGTGGGGGAGGGAGAGAGACTCTACGAGCAGTACTTC
CDR3aa: CAVGEGERLYEQYF

abundance: many
len: 12
j_gene: TRBJ2-1
v_gene: TRBV29-1
d_gene: -
CDR3nt: TGCAGCTCGGAGGGGTCCTACAATGAGCAGTTCTTC
CDR3aa: CSSEGSYNEQFF

abundance: -
len: 12
j_gene: TRBJ2-3
v_gene: TRBV29-1
d_gene: -
CDR3nt: TGCAGCGGGGCGACAGACACAGATACGCAGTATTTT
CDR3aa: CSGATDTDTQYF

abundance: -
len: 16
j_gene: TRBJ2-3
v_gene: TRBV19
d_gene: -
CDR3nt: TGTGCCAGTAGTCTAGGACTCTCGCCCACCACAGATACGCAGTATTTT
CDR3aa: CASSLGLSPTTDTQYF

abundance: many
len: 15
j_gene: TRBJ2-7
v_gene: TRBV6-2/TRBV6-3
d_gene: TRBD1
CDR3nt: TGTGCCAGCAGACCTGCGGACAGGGTTTTCCACGAGCAGTACTTC
CDR3aa: CASRPADRVFHEQYF

abundance: many
len: 16
j_gene: TRBJ2-1
v_gene: TRBV24-1
d_gene: TRBD2
CDR3nt: TGTGCCACCAGTGATTTCCGGACTAGTATCCCAAATGAGCAGTTCTTC
CDR3aa: CATSDFRTSIPNEQFF

abundance: few
len: 14
j_gene: TRBJ1-1
v_gene: TRBV27
d_gene: -
CDR3nt: TGTGCCAGCTGTGCGACCAGAAAAAACACTGAAGCTTTCTTT
CDR3aa: CASCATRKNTEAFF

abundance: many
len: 15
j_gene: TRBJ2-7
v_gene: TRBV6-2/TRBV6-3
d_gene: -
CDR3nt: TGTGCCAGCAGTGGACGGCAGCGGTTTTCCTACGAGCAGTACTTC
CDR3aa: CASSGRQRFSYEQYF

abundance: many
len: 15
j_gene: TRBJ2-7
v_gene: TRBV11-2
d_gene: TRBD2
CDR3nt: TGTGCCAGCAGCCAGGGGCCTAGCGGGATCTACGAGCAGTACTTC
CDR3aa: CASSQGPSGIYEQYF

abundance: few
len: 13
j_gene: TRBJ2-3
v_gene: TRBV29-1
d_gene: TRBD2
CDR3nt: TGCAGCGGCCTTAGCGGGACCACAGATACGCAGTATTTT
CDR3aa: CSGLSGTTDTQYF

abundance: few
len: 14
j_gene: TRBJ1-2
v_gene: TRBV4-2
d_gene: -
CDR3nt: TGTGCCAGCAGCCGGGGGGCCGGGCAAGGTGGCTACACCTTC
CDR3aa: CASSRGAGQGGYTF

abundance: -
len: 13
j_gene: TRBJ2-7
v_gene: TRBV6-2/TRBV6-3
d_gene: TRBD1
CDR3nt: TGTGCCAGCAAACCCGACAGGGTCTACGAGCAGTACTTC
CDR3aa: CASKPDRVYEQYF

abundance: few
len: 16
j_gene: TRBJ2-3
v_gene: TRBV24-1
d_gene: TRBD1
CDR3nt: TGTGCCACCAGTGATTTACGACAGGGGAGTACAGATACGCAGTATTTT
CDR3aa: CATSDLRQGSTDTQYF

abundance: many
len: 11
j_gene: TRBJ2-1
v_gene: TRBV4-2
d_gene: -
CDR3nt: TGTGCCAGCAGCCAAGTAAGAGAGCAGTTCTTC
CDR3aa: CASSQVREQFF

abundance: few
len: 14
j_gene: TRBJ1-4
v_gene: TRBV4-3
d_gene: -
CDR3nt: TGCGCCAGCAGCCAAGGACAGGAAAATGAAAAACTGTTTTTT
CDR3aa: CASSQGQENEKLFF

abundance: -
len: 14
j_gene: TRBJ2-7
v_gene: TRBV11-2
d_gene: -
CDR3nt: TGTGCCAGCAGCTTAGGCGGGGCCTCCTACAAGCAGTACTTC
CDR3aa: CASSLGGASYKQYF

abundance: -
len: 14
j_gene: TRBJ1-1
v_gene: TRBV20-1
d_gene: -
CDR3nt: TGCAGTGCTAGCAGGGGACGTATGAACACTGAAGCTTTCTTT
CDR3aa: CSASRGRMNTEAFF

abundance: few
len: 16
j_gene: TRBJ2-5
v_gene: TRBV20-1
d_gene: TRBD2
CDR3nt: TGCAGTGCTAGGGACCTCCTAGCGGGAGGGCCGGAGACCCAGTACTTC
CDR3aa: CSARDLLAGGPETQYF

abundance: -
len: 19
j_gene: TRBJ2-1
v_gene: TRBV5-1
d_gene: TRBD2
CDR3nt: TGCGCCAGCAGCTCGGGGCGACAGATGGGGGGGGGATTCTACAATGAGCAGTTCTTC
CDR3aa: CASSSGRQMGGGFYNEQFF

abundance: few
len: 13
j_gene: TRBJ2-1
v_gene: TRBV6-2/TRBV6-3
d_gene: -
CDR3nt: TGTGCCAGCAGTTGGGTACACGACAATGAGCAGTTCTTC
CDR3aa: CASSWVHDNEQFF

abundance: -
len: 16
j_gene: TRBJ1-1
v_gene: TRBV5-4
d_gene: TRBD1
CDR3nt: TGTGCCAGCAGCTCCATTCAGGGGGCGGGGACGGCTGAAGCTTTCTTT
CDR3aa: CASSSIQGAGTAEAFF

abundance: -
len: 15
j_gene: TRBJ2-7
v_gene: TRBV20-1
d_gene: TRBD2
CDR3nt: TGCAGTGTAACTAGCGGGAACCTCTTCGCTGGGGAGCAGTACTTC
CDR3aa: CSVTSGNLFAGEQYF

abundance: -
len: 15
j_gene: TRBJ2-7
v_gene: TRBV7-2
d_gene: TRBD2
CDR3nt: TGTGCCAGCAGCTATAGCGGGCAGAGGTTCTACGAGCAGTACTTC
CDR3aa: CASSYSGQRFYEQYF

abundance: few
len: 17
j_gene: TRBJ2-2
v_gene: TRBV5-1
d_gene: -
CDR3nt: TGCGCCAGCAGCGGTCGCTCCGGGACACTAAACACCGGGGAGCTGTTTTTT
CDR3aa: CASSGRSGTLNTGELFF

abundance: -
len: 16
j_gene: TRBJ2-1
v_gene: TRBV20-1
d_gene: TRBD2
CDR3nt: TGCAGTGCTGCCTCCCTAGCGGGAGGGCCCATCAATGAGCAGTTCTTC
CDR3aa: CSAASLAGGPINEQFF

abundance: few
len: 14
j_gene: TRBJ2-5
v_gene: TRBV15
d_gene: -
CDR3nt: TGTGCCACCAGCAGAGTAGGGTTGAGGGAGACCCAGTACTTC
CDR3aa: CATSRVGLRETQYF

abundance: few
len: 14
j_gene: TRBJ2-7
v_gene: TRBV20-1
d_gene: -
CDR3nt: TGCAGTGCTTCCGATGTGGCGGGATACTACGAGCAGTACTTC
CDR3aa: CSASDVAGYYEQYF

abundance: few
len: 16
j_gene: TRBJ2-7
v_gene: TRBV14
d_gene: -
CDR3nt: TGTGCCAGCAGCCAAGATCATGTGGGGTCTAAGTACGAGCAGTACTTC
CDR3aa: CASSQDHVGSKYEQYF

abundance: -
len: 14
j_gene: TRBJ1-2
v_gene: TRBV30
d_gene: -
CDR3nt: TGTGCCTGGGTTGCCGGGACGTCGGTCGGTGGCTACACCTTC
CDR3aa: CAWVAGTSVGGYTF

abundance: few
len: 14
j_gene: TRBJ2-1
v_gene: TRBV28
d_gene: TRBD1
CDR3nt: TGTGCCAGCAGTTTAACGCAGGGGGCGTGGGAGCAGTTCTTC
CDR3aa: CASSLTQGAWEQFF

abundance: few
len: 13
j_gene: TRBJ2-7
v_gene: TRBV4-3
d_gene: -
CDR3nt: TGCGCCAGCAGCAAAGGGCCATTTTACGAGCAGTACTTC
CDR3aa: CASSKGPFYEQYF

abundance: -
len: 12
j_gene: TRBJ2-1
v_gene: TRBV24-1
d_gene: -
CDR3nt: TGTGCCACCAGTGATTTGCTTGACAGGCAGTTCTTC
CDR3aa: CATSDLLDRQFF

abundance: few
len: 13
j_gene: TRBJ2-7
v_gene: TRBV5-1
d_gene: -
CDR3nt: TGCGCCAGCAGATATACGGCCTCCTACGAGCAGTACTTC
CDR3aa: CASRYTASYEQYF

abundance: few
len: 16
j_gene: TRBJ2-2
v_gene: TRBV9
d_gene: -
CDR3nt: TGTGCCAGCAGCCGTACCCAATATCCGAACACCGGGGAGCTGTTTTTT
CDR3aa: CASSRTQYPNTGELFF

abundance: -
len: 13
j_gene: TRBJ2-3
v_gene: TRBV7-2
d_gene: -
CDR3nt: TGTGCCAGCAGCCCTACGAGCGCAGATACGCAGTATTTT
CDR3aa: CASSPTSADTQYF

abundance: -
len: 13
j_gene: TRBJ2-7
v_gene: TRBV12-3/TRBV12-4
d_gene: -
CDR3nt: TGTGCCAGCAGCCTAGAAATCTCCTACGAGCAGTACTTC
CDR3aa: CASSLEISYEQYF

abundance: -
len: 17
j_gene: TRBJ1-4
v_gene: TRBV29-1
d_gene: -
CDR3nt: TGCAGCGTCGTAACGTACCCCTCCCCAGGGGTCGGTGAAAAACTGTTTTTT
CDR3aa: CSVVTYPSPGVGEKLFF

abundance: few
len: 13
j_gene: TRBJ2-1
v_gene: TRBV3-1
d_gene: -
CDR3nt: TGTGCCAGCAGCCAAGATCCCCGCGGTGAGCAGTTCTTC
CDR3aa: CASSQDPRGEQFF

abundance: many
len: 12
j_gene: TRBJ2-3
v_gene: TRBV5-5
d_gene: -
CDR3nt: TGTGCCAGCAGCCGAACTACAGATACGCAGTATTTT
CDR3aa: CASSRTTDTQYF

abundance: few
len: 15
j_gene: TRBJ1-5
v_gene: TRBV28
d_gene: TRBD1
CDR3nt: TGTGCCAGCACCACCCCGGGACAGGGGAATCAGCCCCAGCATTTT
CDR3aa: CASTTPGQGNQPQHF

abundance: -
len: 14
j_gene: TRBJ2-7
v_gene: TRBV20-1
d_gene: -
CDR3nt: TGCAGTGCTAGAGGAGGGAACAGGGTCCACGAGCAGTACTTC
CDR3aa: CSARGGNRVHEQYF

abundance: many
len: 11
j_gene: TRBJ2-1
v_gene: TRBV12-3/TRBV12-4
d_gene: -
CDR3nt: TGTGCCAGCAGTTACTCAAATGAGCAGTTCTTC
CDR3aa: CASSYSNEQFF

abundance: -
len: 12
j_gene: TRBJ2-7
v_gene: TRBV2
d_gene: -
CDR3nt: TGTGCCAGCATAGCGGACTCCTACGAGCAGTACTTC
CDR3aa: CASIADSYEQYF

abundance: -
len: 14
j_gene: TRBJ2-1
v_gene: TRBV27
d_gene: -
CDR3nt: TGTGCCAGCAAGGGGGGGGTATTAAGCAATGAGCAGTTCTTC
CDR3aa: CASKGGVLSNEQFF

abundance: -
len: 15
j_gene: TRBJ2-1
v_gene: TRBV20-1
d_gene: -
CDR3nt: TGCAGTGCTAGCCCAGCGGCCGGATCCTACAATGAGCAGTTCTTC
CDR3aa: CSASPAAGSYNEQFF

abundance: few
len: 14
j_gene: TRBJ2-5
v_gene: TRBV6-1
d_gene: -
CDR3nt: TGTGCCAGCAGTAGAGCAGATACCCAAGAGACCCAGTACTTC
CDR3aa: CASSRADTQETQYF

abundance: many
len: 15
j_gene: TRBJ2-7
v_gene: TRBV7-2
d_gene: TRBD1
CDR3nt: TGTGCCAGCAGCTTAGGTGGGACAGGGTACTACGAGCAGTACTTC
CDR3aa: CASSLGGTGYYEQYF

abundance: few
len: 14
j_gene: TRBJ2-1
v_gene: TRBV5-1
d_gene: TRBD2
CDR3nt: TGCGCCAGCAGCTTGCTCGTAGCGGGTAATGAGCAGTTCTTC
CDR3aa: CASSLLVAGNEQFF

abundance: -
len: 13
j_gene: TRBJ2-3
v_gene: TRBV6-5
d_gene: -
CDR3nt: TGTGCCAGCAGTTATGTCAGCACAGATACGCAGTATTTT
CDR3aa: CASSYVSTDTQYF

abundance: few
len: 16
j_gene: TRBJ2-7
v_gene: TRBV28
d_gene: -
CDR3nt: TGTGCCAGCAGAGACCTCGGAGAGATGGCCTCCTACGAGCAGTACTTC
CDR3aa: CASRDLGEMASYEQYF